This passage covers 27 T cell receptor beta chains from one sample sequenced in a study of technical replicates of blood from a handful of donors. Assay used: immunoSEQ multiplex PCR; TCRdb lists only in-frame clones, some missing. The sample includes 72,000 or so clones, around 92% of them seen just once. The sample consisted of T cells isolated from PBMCs. Source of these receptors: a human donor in good health.

This clone has only a few counts. The V and J genes are TRBV7-2 and TRBJ2-2, with 8 bases aligning to TRBD2. Germline V CDR1 and CDR2: SGHTA, FQGNSA. The ends lost 1 base at V and 1 base at J; junction bases unmatched: 5. The CDR3 loop spans 17 amino acids. The CDR3 DNA is TGTGCCAGCAGCTTAGATGGCGCGGGAGGGAACACCGGGGAGCTGTTTTTT. Protein product: CASSLDGAGGNTGELFF.

This clone was seen only once. CDR3 sequence: CASGLWLSTNEKLFF. In nucleotides, the CDR3 is TGTGCCAGCGGCCTTTGGCTTTCAACTAATGAAAAACTGTTTTTT. The chain has TRBV27 and TRBJ1-4, with D unresolved. CDR3 size: 15 residues. Germline V gene data show CDR1 as MNHEY and CDR2 as SMNVEV (reference sequence). The V and J ends lost 8 bases and 0 bases respectively, with 13 bases between them.

The chain uses TRBV15 and TRBJ2-1; 14 bases agree with TRBD2. CDR3 size: 17 residues. The V gene's germline CDR1 is LNHNV and CDR2 YYDKDF (reference sequence). V gave up 0 bases and J gave up 7 bases; unmatched junction bases: 5. CDR3 loop: CATSRDSGLAGVNEQFF. For the CDR3, the DNA is TGTGCCACCAGCAGAGATTCGGGACTAGCGGGAGTGAATGAGCAGTTCTTC.

The chain combines TRBV11-1 with TRBJ1-1; D unclear. V lost 1 base to trimming and J lost 2 bases, with 8 bases between them. Germline V CDR1 and CDR2: SGHAT, FQDESV (reference sequence). The CDR3 is 14 residues long. In DNA form, the CDR3 reads TGTGCCAGCAGCTTAGTTGGCGGTAACACTGAAGCTTTCTTT. Translated: CASSLVGGNTEAFF. Complete variable domain (other parts from reference TRBV11-1 and TRBJ1-1): EAEVAQSPRYKITEKSQAVAFWCDPISGHATLYWYRQILGQGPELLVQFQDESVVDDSQLPKDRFSAERLKGVDSTLKIQPAELGDSAMYLCASSLVGGNTEAFFGQGTRLTVV.

The chain is built from TRBV15 and TRBJ2-5; TRBD1 is a possible D gene (7 bases). Germline lookup yields CDR1 LNHNV and CDR2 YYDKDF (reference sequence). V shed 0 bases and J shed 2 bases, with 13 bases lying between them. The CDR3 is 16 amino acids. CDR3 region: CATSRDPGGWQETQYF. In DNA, the CDR3 is TGTGCCACCAGCAGAGATCCAGGGGGGTGGCAAGAGACCCAGTACTTC.

The count of this clone is one. As DNA, the CDR3 is TGTGCCAGCTCACCGACGTTATTTTTAGCGGGAGTGCCCAATGAGCAGTTCTTC. Encoded protein: CASSPTLFLAGVPNEQFF. This chain connects TRBV18 to TRBJ2-1; 9 bases align to TRBD2. The V gene end was trimmed by 3 bases and the J gene end by 6 bases; junction bases not matched to a gene: 15. CDR1 and CDR2 from the germline V gene are KGHSH and LQKENI. The CDR3 is 18 amino acids.

DNA for the CDR3: TGTGCCAGCTCACAGGGGGCTAGCACAGATACGCAGTATTTT. Its protein product is CASSQGASTDTQYF. The chain couples TRBV18 to TRBJ2-3, with TRBD1 identical over 7 bases. The junction had 1 base not matched to a gene; V was cut back by 4 bases and J by 0 bases. The germline gives CDR1 KGHSH, CDR2 LQKENI. This CDR3 is 14 amino acids long.

CDR3: CASSSRNTNEKLFF. The CDR3 DNA is TGTGCCAGTAGCTCGCGGAATACTAATGAAAAACTGTTTTTT. V gene TRBV19 combines with J gene TRBJ1-4; D is ambiguous. The CDR3 runs to 14 residues. Germline assignment: CDR1 LNHDA and CDR2 SQIVND (reference sequence). Trimming shortened V by 6 bases and J by 2 bases, and 10 bases separated the two germline ends.

J is TRBJ1-3 and V is TRBV9; tentatively, D is TRBD1 (6 bases). This CDR3 has 15 amino acids. CDR1 is SGDLS, CDR2 YYNGEE, per germline. V lost 4 bases and J lost 4, with 15 bases in between. CDR3 sequence reads: CASSPKTGRGNTIYF. The CDR3 nucleotides read TGTGCCAGCAGCCCGAAAACAGGGAGAGGAAACACCATATATTTT.

The rearrangement links TRBV19 to TRBJ2-1; 16 bases fit TRBD2. The CDR3 consists of 16 residues. V was clipped by 9 bases and J by 7 bases; unmatched bases: 9. CDR1 is LNHDA and CDR2 is SQIVND in the germline V gene (reference sequence). Here the CDR3 reads CASSPGLAGGLNEQFF. The CDR3 region has the DNA TGTGCCAGCTCCCCGGGACTAGCGGGAGGGTTAAATGAGCAGTTCTTC.

V usage is TRBV11-2 and J usage is TRBJ2-7, with D possibly being TRBD1 (5 bases). Trimming cost V 1 base and J 2 bases, with 9 bases left between them. The CDR3 sequence is 14 residues long. In germline, CDR1 is SGHAT, CDR2 FQNNGV. The CDR3 sequence is CASSLGRGTYEQYF. In DNA, the CDR3 is TGTGCCAGCAGCTTAGGTAGGGGCACCTACGAGCAGTACTTC.

This clone was observed a few times. The rearrangement links TRBV19 to TRBJ2-1; 14 positions match TRBD2. The CDR3 loop spans 16 amino acids. Looked up from germline, CDR1 is LNHDA and CDR2 is SQIVND (reference sequence). Germline trimming cut 4 bases from V and 8 bases from J; bases unmatched to any gene: 7. The CDR3 loop reads CASSTEGTSGSYEQFF. In nucleotides, the CDR3 is TGTGCCAGTAGTACGGAAGGGACTAGCGGGAGCTATGAGCAGTTCTTC.

The rearrangement joins TRBV4-2 to TRBJ2-7; 11 bases match TRBD2. CDR3 length: 15 amino acids. After removal of 5 bases from V and 4 bases from J, the junction contained 7 bases not matched to a gene. Germline CDR1 and CDR2: LGHNA and YNFKEQ. The CDR3 DNA is TGTGCCAGCAGCGCGCACGGGACTAGCGGATACGAGCAGTACTTC. This codes for CASSAHGTSGYEQYF.

The chain uses TRBV19 and TRBJ2-5; 8 positions agree with TRBD2. CDR1 and CDR2 from the germline V gene are LNHDA and SQIVND (reference sequence). The CDR3 loop spans 14 amino acids. J lost 1 base, V lost 6 bases, and 4 bases had no gene match. DNA for the CDR3: TGTGCCAGTAGCGGAGGACTAGCCCAAGAGACCCAGTACTTC. It codes for CASSGGLAQETQYF.

This chain connects TRBV2 to TRBJ2-1; TRBD2 might be the D (7 bases). Per germline, CDR1 SNHLY and CDR2 FYNNEI. The V gene lost 7 bases and the J gene lost 8 bases, with 24 bases spanning the gap. The CDR3 is 16 amino acids. CDR3 in amino acids: CASTPPLGGGRDEQFF. CDR3 nucleotide sequence: TGTGCCAGCACCCCTCCCCTAGGGGGAGGGAGGGATGAGCAGTTCTTC.

This clone was seen a few times. V usage is TRBV2 and J usage is TRBJ1-1, with 9 bases aligning to TRBD1. Unmatched junction bases numbered 14, after V lost 6 bases and J lost 3 bases. Germline V gene lookup returns CDR1 SNHLY and CDR2 FYNNEI. The CDR3 length is 17 residues. CDR3 sequence (DNA): TGTGCCAGCAGGCCCCATATTTGGGACAGGGATGACACTGAAGCTTTCTTT. This encodes CASRPHIWDRDDTEAFF.

This chain joins TRBV5-5 and TRBJ2-5, with a weak D call TRBD1 (6 bases). The germline V gene has CDR1 SGHKS and CDR2 YYEKEE (reference sequence). Trimming stripped 4 bases from V and 7 bases from J, with 20 bases between. The CDR3 contains 15 residues. The CDR3 region has the DNA TGTGCCAGCAGCCCCATTATGACAGGAGAAGTGACCCAGTACTTC. It translates to CASSPIMTGEVTQYF.

The V gene is TRBV9, the J gene TRBJ2-2; 8 bases are shared with TRBD1. CDR1 SGDLS and CDR2 YYNGEE come from the germline V gene. This CDR3 comprises 20 residues. With 4 bases clipped from V and 6 bases from J, the junction kept 23 bases outside the gene matches. As DNA, the CDR3 is TGTGCCAGCAGCCCTTCTTATATGGACAGGGTTAAGGGTACGGCCGGGGAGCTGTTTTTT. This translates into CASSPSYMDRVKGTAGELFF.

A remark on this clone: The junction departs from the called germline gene at one end, perhaps through a read error. The chain combines TRBV7-7 with TRBJ2-1; TRBD2 aligns across 8 bases. CDR3 size: 15 residues. The germline CDR1 and CDR2 sequences are SSHAT and FNYEAQ (reference sequence). The CDR3 bases are TGTGCTAGCAGCCCGAGGACTAGCACCTACAATGAGCAGTTCTTC. Its translation: CASSPRTSTYNEQFF.

The rearrangement joins TRBV10-3 to TRBJ1-4, with a possible D match to TRBD1 (6 bases). The germline V gene encodes CDR1 ENHRY and CDR2 SYGVKD. Trimming cost V 10 bases and J 4 bases, with 10 bases left between them. The CDR3 consists of 12 residues. The CDR3: CATQDSNEKLFF. The CDR3 nucleotides are TGTGCCACTCAGGACAGTAATGAAAAACTGTTTTTT.

This chain uses TRBV19 with TRBJ2-5; 11 nucleotides line up with TRBD2. Unmatched junction bases numbered 10, after V lost 6 bases and J lost 1 base. This CDR3 is 17 amino acids long. Germline V CDR1 and CDR2: LNHDA, SQIVND (reference sequence). The CDR3 DNA follows: TGTGCCAGTAGCACTCTGGGACTAGCGGACCCCCAAGAGACCCAGTACTTC. Residues: CASSTLGLADPQETQYF.

The chain couples TRBV5-1 to TRBJ2-5; D is unresolved. Germline V gene data show CDR1 as SGHRS and CDR2 as YFSETQ. The length of the CDR3 is 11 residues. Trimming removed 2 bases at V and 5 bases at J, with 4 bases between. CDR3 DNA sequence: TGCGCCAGCAGCTTCGGGGAGACCCAGTACTTC. It specifies CASSFGETQYF.

This chain joins TRBV5-1 and TRBJ2-1; 7 bases fit TRBD1. CDR3 length: 16 amino acids. In germline, CDR1 is SGHRS, CDR2 YFSETQ. After removal of 1 base from V and 3 bases from J, the junction contained 7 bases not matched to a gene. CDR3 region: CASSLRGGANYNEQFF. The CDR3 DNA reads as TGCGCCAGCAGCTTGCGAGGGGGCGCCAACTACAATGAGCAGTTCTTC.

The rearrangement uses TRBV19 and TRBJ1-1; 9 nucleotides align to TRBD1. Germline trimming cut 7 bases from V and 6 bases from J; bases unmatched to any gene: 6. Germline CDR1 LNHDA, CDR2 SQIVND (reference sequence). The CDR3 loop spans 13 amino acids. CDR3 residues: CASIIRTGAEAFF. CDR3 DNA sequence: TGTGCCAGTATAATAAGGACAGGGGCTGAAGCTTTCTTT.

The chain recombines TRBV2 with TRBJ2-1; 10 positions agree with TRBD2. The length of the CDR3 is 15 residues. Germline V gives CDR1 SNHLY, CDR2 FYNNEI. Unmatched junction bases numbered 7, after V lost 2 bases and J lost 9 bases. Here the CDR3 reads CASSEQLAGLVEQFF. The CDR3 nucleotides are TGTGCCAGCAGTGAACAACTAGCGGGATTAGTTGAGCAGTTCTTC.

The V call is TRBV29-1, the J call TRBJ2-7, with unresolved D. Germline CDR1 is SQVTM and CDR2 is ANQGSEA. Trimming cost V 5 bases and J 2 bases, with 13 bases left between them. This CDR3 contains 13 residues. CDR3 sequence: CSVLTVNTYEQYF. The CDR3 bases are TGCAGCGTTCTCACAGTGAATACCTACGAGCAGTACTTC.

The chain recombines TRBV13 with TRBJ2-2; D call uncertain. Per germline, CDR1 PRHDT and CDR2 FYEKMQ (reference sequence). V lost 3 bases to trimming and J lost 5 bases, with 4 bases between them. The CDR3 length is 12 residues. CDR3 DNA sequence: TGTGCCAGCAGCTTTATTACCGGGGAGCTGTTTTTT. Translation gives CASSFITGELFF.